Below are 26 T cell receptor beta chains sequenced from a single sample in a study of post-analysis software for immune sequencing data. Findings of the study overall: TRBV5-6, TRBV5-1 and TRBV20-1 belonged to a set of about five TRBV segments that were more frequent in patients than controls.

These receptors' antigens are unknown. The TCR beta cDNA libraries contained unique molecular identifiers. TCRdb passed the PCR reads through MiXCR, listing each CDR3 protein once. The sample includes more than 500,000 distinct CDR3 sequences, roughly 34% of them seen just once. Material: blood. Receptors were obtained from a girl between 2 and 17 years old with multiple sclerosis.

The chain recombines TRBV7-9 with TRBJ2-2, with D tentatively TRBD2 (5 bases). Germline V gives CDR1 SEHNR, CDR2 FQNEAQ (reference sequence). This CDR3 is built from 17 residues. The V gene lost 5 bases and the J gene lost 1 base, with 17 bases spanning the gap. CDR3 in DNA: TGTGCCAGCAGCCCCATGAGGGTAATGGTGAACACCGGGGAGCTGTTTTTT. It translates to CASSPMRVMVNTGELFF.

The chain combines TRBV7-9 with TRBJ2-1; 8 nucleotides agree with TRBD2. Looked up from germline, CDR1 is SEHNR and CDR2 is FQNEAQ (reference sequence). Trimming cost V 5 bases and J 8 bases; bases outside gene matches: 14. This CDR3 region has 16 residues. The CDR3 protein is CASSTETSGGFDEQFF. The CDR3 DNA reads as TGTGCCAGCAGCACCGAAACTAGCGGTGGATTCGATGAGCAGTTCTTC.

This clonotype was counted between two and nine times. V gene TRBV10-2 combines with J gene TRBJ2-5; D unclear. Germline V CDR1 and CDR2: WSHSY, SAAADI. Trimming cost V 4 bases and J 5 bases, with 11 bases left between them. The CDR3 is made up of 13 amino acids. Here the CDR3 DNA reads TGCGCCAGCAGTGTGTCCGTTGTCGAGACCCAGTACTTC. This gives the protein CASSVSVVETQYF.

The table lists this clonotype with a few counts. The CDR3 loop reads CASSSGTSGGYQETQYF. CDR3 sequence (DNA): TGCGCCAGCAGCTCGGGGACTAGCGGGGGGTACCAAGAGACCCAGTACTTC. This sequence joins TRBV5-1 and TRBJ2-5; the match to TRBD2 covers 15 bases. This CDR3 is built from 17 residues. The V and J ends lost 3 bases and 0 bases, in that order; junction bases with no gene match: 3. Germline V gene sequence: CDR1 SGHRS, CDR2 YFSETQ.

The chain couples TRBV24-1 to TRBJ2-3; 11 nucleotides line up with TRBD2. Germline V CDR1 and CDR2: KGHDR, SFDVKD. The trim removed 3 bases at V and 5 bases at J, leaving 6 bases unmatched. The CDR3 sequence is 16 residues long. The CDR3 DNA follows: TGTGCCACCAGTGATCGTAGCGGGGGGGCGGGAGATACGCAGTATTTT. Translation: CATSDRSGGAGDTQYF.

A note on this clonotype: A read error may explain this, as a much larger clone is one base away. The rearrangement links TRBV20-1 to TRBJ2-5; D possibly corresponds to TRBD2 (6 bases). CDR1 is DFQATT, CDR2 SNEGSKA, per germline (reference sequence). The CDR3 is made up of 14 amino acids. CDR3 in amino acids: CSAPDLSGQEAQYF. The CDR3 bases are TGCAGTGCTCCAGACCTTAGCGGCCAAGAGGCCCAGTACTTC.

This clonotype occurred a few times. The chain joins TRBV12-3 or TRBV12-4 to TRBJ2-7, with D hard to call. V lost 2 bases and J lost 2, with 7 bases in between. This CDR3 region has 13 residues. The CDR3 loop is CASSLMGTYEQYF. The CDR3, as DNA: TGTGCCAGCAGTTTAATGGGCACCTACGAGCAGTACTTC.

This clonotype was seen only a few times. The chain couples TRBV6-5 to TRBJ2-7, with 8 nucleotides matching TRBD1. J was trimmed by 7 bases and V by 0 bases; bases with no gene match: 8. Germline assignment: CDR1 MNHEY and CDR2 SVGAGI. The CDR3 has 15 residues. The CDR3 region has the DNA TGTGCCAGCAGTTACTCGGGACAGGCCTTAGGAGAGCAGTACTTC. Protein sequence: CASSYSGQALGEQYF.

A few counts support this clonotype. The V call is TRBV15, the J call TRBJ2-7, with a weak D call TRBD1 (6 bases). This CDR3 is built from 14 residues. Trimming cost V 3 bases and J 0 bases, with 9 bases left between them. Germline-derived CDR1 and CDR2 are LNHNV and YYDKDF (reference sequence). The CDR3 DNA reads as TGTGCCACCAGCAGTAACAGGGACTCCTACGAGCAGTACTTC. As protein: CATSSNRDSYEQYF.

This clonotype was observed a few times. J is TRBJ2-3 and V is TRBV29-1, with D tentatively TRBD2 (5 bases). The germline V gene has CDR1 SQVTM and CDR2 ANQGSEA. Trimming left V 6 bases short and J 1 base short, with 11 bases between. This CDR3 is 13 amino acids long. CDR3 DNA: TGCAGCGTCGCCTCGAGGGGCACAGATACGCAGTATTTT. It translates to CSVASRGTDTQYF.

The chain joins TRBV6-1 to TRBJ2-1, with 8 bases aligning to TRBD2. This CDR3 spans 14 amino acids. Germline trimming cut 0 bases from V and 10 bases from J; bases unmatched to any gene: 5. The germline V gene has CDR1 MNHNS and CDR2 SASEGT. The CDR3 protein is CASSEAGASGEQFF. CDR3 DNA: TGTGCCAGCAGTGAAGCGGGGGCTAGCGGGGAGCAGTTCTTC.

This clonotype showed up many times. This chain joins TRBV29-1 and TRBJ2-7; D is ambiguous. This CDR3 is built from 11 residues. In germline, CDR1 is SQVTM, CDR2 ANQGSEA. The CDR3 DNA sequence: TGCAGTGCAACGGCCTCCTACGAGCAGTACTTC. The encoded protein is CSATASYEQYF.

This clonotype appeared a few times. This chain connects TRBV28 to TRBJ1-2; possible D gene TRBD1, 5 bases. With 4 bases removed from V and 6 bases from J, the gap between germline ends came to 9 bases. Germline lookup yields CDR1 MDHEN and CDR2 SYDVKM. This CDR3 is 12 amino acids long. The DNA of the CDR3 is TGTGCCAGCAGTTCAGGGCGGAATGGCTACACCTTC. It is translated as CASSSGRNGYTF.

This clonotype was seen more than once but under ten times. The rearrangement joins TRBV5-6 to TRBJ1-1; D is unclear. Germline CDR1 reads SGHDT; CDR2 reads YYEEEE. The CDR3 sequence is 17 residues long. V was shortened by 4 bases and J by 11 bases, with 30 bases between the two germline ends. The CDR3 region has the DNA TGTGCCAGCAGCCGAAGTACCGGGGTATTTAAAATCGGCGGGGCTTTCTTT. This encodes CASSRSTGVFKIGGAFF.

The rearrangement joins TRBV2 to TRBJ2-7, with 7 bases aligning to TRBD1. V shed 4 bases, J shed 5 bases, and the junction held 11 bases outside the gene matches. The germline V gene encodes CDR1 SNHLY and CDR2 FYNNEI. The CDR3 contains 15 residues. The DNA of the CDR3 is TGTGCCAGCAGTGGATTATTGTACAGGGGCCACGAGCAGTACTTC. Its translation: CASSGLLYRGHEQYF. Full variable domain (remainder filled in from reference TRBV2 and TRBJ2-7): EPEVTQTPSHQVTQMGQEVILRCVPISNHLYFYWYRQILGQKVEFLVSFYNNEISEKSEIFDDQFSVERPDGSNFTLKIRSTKLEDSAMYFCASSGLLYRGHEQYFGPGTRLTVT.

On this clonotype itself: At one boundary the junction diverges from the germline segment, which might be a read error. The V call is TRBV12-3 or TRBV12-4, the J call TRBJ2-3; D is ambiguous. The CDR3 contains 13 residues. The CDR3 DNA reads TGTGCCAGCAGAGGACGGCCCACAGATACGGAGTATTTT. Translating it yields CASRGRPTDTEYF.

The chain joins TRBV12-3 or TRBV12-4 to TRBJ1-6, with TRBD1 matching over 7 bases. The junction had 4 bases not matched to a gene; V was cut back by 6 bases and J by 8 bases. The CDR3 is made up of 13 amino acids. CDR3 sequence reads: CASRQGSDSPLHF. The CDR3 nucleotides read TGTGCCAGCAGACAGGGGAGCGATTCACCCCTCCACTTT.

The chain combines TRBV3-1 with TRBJ2-1; 8 bases are a match to TRBD2. V dropped 1 base and J dropped 4; count of bases not matched to a gene: 6. This CDR3 comprises 16 residues. Germline assignment: CDR1 LGHDT and CDR2 YNNKEL (reference sequence). The CDR3 DNA follows: TGTGCCAGCAGCCAAGTTCTGAAGCGGGGGTACAATGAGCAGTTCTTC. This translates into CASSQVLKRGYNEQFF.

This clonotype has ten or more counts. The J gene is TRBJ2-7, the V gene TRBV9, with TRBD1 matching 10 bases. The length of the CDR3 is 14 residues. Germline loops: CDR1 SGDLS, CDR2 YYNGEE. Trimming removed 4 bases from V and 2 bases from J; junction bases left unmatched: 3. Here the CDR3 DNA reads TGTGCCAGCAGCAGGGACAGGGGAACCTACGAGCAGTACTTC. Encoded protein: CASSRDRGTYEQYF.

V and J are TRBV5-1 and TRBJ2-3; D unresolved. Trimming shortened V by 9 bases and J by 2 bases, and 7 bases separated the two germline ends. Germline CDR1 is SGHRS and CDR2 is YFSETQ. This CDR3 comprises 11 residues. The CDR3 spells CAIPHTDTQYF. DNA for the CDR3: TGCGCCATCCCGCACACAGATACGCAGTATTTT.

The J gene is TRBJ2-3, the V gene TRBV5-5, with TRBD1 identical over 7 bases. This CDR3 is built from 13 residues. Germline V lookup: CDR1 SGHKS, CDR2 YYEKEE (reference sequence). V gave up 5 bases and J gave up 5 bases; unmatched junction bases: 5. The CDR3: CASRDAGGDTQYF. As DNA, the CDR3 is TGTGCCAGCAGGGACGCAGGGGGAGATACGCAGTATTTT.

This clonotype was seen a handful of times. This sequence joins TRBV5-1 and TRBJ2-1, with D tentatively TRBD2 (5 bases). Trimming took 5 bases from V and 3 from J, leaving 15 bases between them. Germline V lookup: CDR1 SGHRS, CDR2 YFSETQ. This CDR3 has 15 amino acids. The CDR3 reads CASRSDWEYYNEQFF. The CDR3 DNA is TGCGCCAGCAGATCGGACTGGGAGTACTACAATGAGCAGTTCTTC.

In this sample, this clonotype turned up a few times. A read error may account for a junction end that differs from germline. The chain couples TRBV4-2 to TRBJ2-5; a possible D gene is TRBD2 (7 bases). The DNA end favors TRBJ2-7, so the J call may be wrong. The CDR3 runs to 17 residues. Germline V lookup: CDR1 LGHNA, CDR2 YNFKEQ. In DNA form, the CDR3 reads TGTGCCGGCAGCCAAGTACAATTAGGGGGGGGACGGTACGAGCAGTACTTC. Translating gives CAGSQVQLGGGRYEQYF.

The V call is TRBV6-1, the J call TRBJ2-5; D is undetermined. The CDR3 has 14 residues. Germline CDR1 is MNHNS and CDR2 is SASEGT. The V gene lost 7 bases and the J gene lost 4 bases, with 16 bases spanning the gap. CDR3 residues: CASINRLGRETQYF. CDR3 nucleotide sequence: TGTGCCAGCATAAATCGGCTGGGCCGAGAGACCCAGTACTTC.

This chain connects TRBV20-1 to TRBJ2-1, with 10 bases identical to TRBD2. V was pared by 5 bases and J by 4 bases, with 5 bases of the junction left unmatched. CDR3 size: 14 residues. The germline V gene encodes CDR1 DFQATT and CDR2 SNEGSKA (reference sequence). For the CDR3, the DNA is TGCAGTGCTTCTCTAGCGGGGGTATACAATGAGCAGTTCTTC. Amino acid sequence: CSASLAGVYNEQFF.

The chain has TRBV24-1 and TRBJ2-3; D not certain. Germline CDR1 and CDR2: KGHDR and SFDVKD. The ends were cut back, 4 bases at V and 4 bases at J, with 11 bases in the middle. This CDR3 region has 14 residues. CDR3 DNA sequence: TGTGCCACCAGTGACTCAACCGTAGCAGATACGCAGTATTTT. This encodes CATSDSTVADTQYF.